These T cell receptor beta chains were read from a single sample in a study of blood T cell repertoires in COVID-19. Using immunoSEQ multiplex PCR, the repertoire was profiled, and TCRdb retains in-frame clones only, with some absent. The sample shows approximately 75,000 clones, roughly four fifths of them seen only once. The sequencing sample was made of peripheral blood. These receptors all stem from a human donor in a cohort sampled during active COVID-19. Each CDR3 is given with its conserved first and last residue. The D gene is left open where the match is weak. Some rows mark clone size as missing; the rest say once, few, many or name a class of expanded clone.

j_gene: TRBJ2-7; v_gene: TRBV7-9; abundance: NA; d_gene: TRBD1; len: 13; CDR3nt: TGTGCCAGCAGCTTAGCCACCGGGACAGATAAGTACTTC; CDR3aa: CASSLATGTDKYF
j_gene: TRBJ1-5; v_gene: TRBV6-1; abundance: NA; d_gene: TRBD1; len: 15; CDR3nt: TGTGCCAGCAGTGAGAGTCCCAGGGGGAATCAGCCCCAGCATTTT; CDR3aa: CASSESPRGNQPQHF
j_gene: TRBJ2-2; v_gene: TRBV7-3; abundance: once; d_gene: TRBD2; len: 15; CDR3nt: TGTGCCAGCAGCGTTAGCGGGGGGTACACCGGGGAGCTGTTTTTT; CDR3aa: CASSVSGGYTGELFF
j_gene: TRBJ2-5; v_gene: TRBV7-3; abundance: NA; d_gene: NA; len: 15; CDR3nt: TGTGCCAGCAGCTTTGCTGGACAGATACAAGAGACCCAGTACTTC; CDR3aa: CASSFAGQIQETQYF
j_gene: TRBJ1-4; v_gene: TRBV5-1; abundance: NA; d_gene: NA; len: 14; CDR3nt: TGCGCCAGCAGCTTGGACAGGGTGAATGAAAAACTGTTTTTT; CDR3aa: CASSLDRVNEKLFF
j_gene: TRBJ2-6; v_gene: TRBV19; abundance: NA; d_gene: NA; len: 15; CDR3nt: TGTGCCAGTAGTTCCAGGGCCTCTGGGGCCAACGTCCTGACTTTC; CDR3aa: CASSSRASGANVLTF
j_gene: TRBJ1-1; v_gene: TRBV10-3; abundance: NA; d_gene: TRBD1; len: 14; CDR3nt: TGTGCCATCAGTGAACAGGGGGGGACCACTGAAGCTTTCTTT; CDR3aa: CAISEQGGTTEAFF
j_gene: TRBJ2-7; v_gene: TRBV4-3; abundance: many; d_gene: NA; len: 12; CDR3nt: TGCGCCAGCAGCAATGCGGGCTACGAGCAGTACTTC; CDR3aa: CASSNAGYEQYF
j_gene: TRBJ2-7; v_gene: TRBV5-1; abundance: NA; d_gene: NA; len: 15; CDR3nt: TGCGCCAGCAGCCCCCGCGGCCCTAATATTTACGAGCAGTACTTC; CDR3aa: CASSPRGPNIYEQYF
j_gene: TRBJ1-2; v_gene: TRBV23-1; abundance: NA; d_gene: NA; len: 15; CDR3nt: TGCGCCAGCAGTCCTAAGCTCCCCCTTAACTATGGCTACACCTTC; CDR3aa: CASSPKLPLNYGYTF
j_gene: TRBJ2-2; v_gene: TRBV10-3; abundance: NA; d_gene: NA; len: 13; CDR3nt: TGTGCCATCAGGAACGGGGTCACCGGGGAGCTGTTTTTT; CDR3aa: CAIRNGVTGELFF
j_gene: TRBJ1-1; v_gene: TRBV30; abundance: NA; d_gene: NA; len: 15; CDR3nt: TGTGCCTGGAGTGTATTAGATTGGTCGGACACTGAAGCTTTCTTT; CDR3aa: CAWSVLDWSDTEAFF
j_gene: TRBJ2-7; v_gene: TRBV27; abundance: NA; d_gene: TRBD1; len: 16; CDR3nt: TGTGCCAGCAGTTTATTGACCGGGACAGGGCCCTACGAGCAGTACTTC; CDR3aa: CASSLLTGTGPYEQYF
j_gene: TRBJ2-3; v_gene: TRBV19; abundance: NA; d_gene: NA; len: 12; CDR3nt: TGTGCCAGCTCTTCCTTAGCAGATACGCAGTATTTT; CDR3aa: CASSSLADTQYF
j_gene: TRBJ1-1; v_gene: TRBV4-1; abundance: NA; d_gene: NA; len: 14; CDR3nt: TGCGCCAGCTTGACGCCCGGGGGGAACACTGAAGCTTTCTTT; CDR3aa: CASLTPGGNTEAFF
j_gene: TRBJ2-5; v_gene: TRBV6-2/TRBV6-3; abundance: NA; d_gene: NA; len: 14; CDR3nt: TGTGCCAGCAGTTACCGTCGGCGGGGAGGGACCCAGTACTTC; CDR3aa: CASSYRRRGGTQYF
j_gene: TRBJ1-5; v_gene: TRBV18; abundance: NA; d_gene: TRBD1; len: 16; CDR3nt: TGTGCCAGCTCACCTAGGGACAGGGCCGCGAATCAGCCCCAGCATTTT; CDR3aa: CASSPRDRAANQPQHF